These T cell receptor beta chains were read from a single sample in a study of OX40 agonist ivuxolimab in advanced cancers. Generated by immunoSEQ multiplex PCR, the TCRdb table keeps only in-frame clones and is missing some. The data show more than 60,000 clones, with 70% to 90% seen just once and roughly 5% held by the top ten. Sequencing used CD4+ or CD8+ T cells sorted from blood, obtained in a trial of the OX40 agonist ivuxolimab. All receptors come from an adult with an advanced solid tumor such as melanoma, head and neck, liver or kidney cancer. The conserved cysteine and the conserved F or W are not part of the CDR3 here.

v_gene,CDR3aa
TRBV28,ASRITGNQPQH
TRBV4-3,ASSQDRRPGNTIY
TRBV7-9,ASSKRGVSDEQY
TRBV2,ASSEETQY
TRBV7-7,ASTTHATQVPEQY
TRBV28,ASSSRPTTGYT
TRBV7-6,ASSYRQGLDTGELF
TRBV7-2,ASSLDWGNRNTEAF
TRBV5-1,ASSPVDARTDTQY
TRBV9,ASSVEGNRDEQF
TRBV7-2,ASSSRPGAPQETQY
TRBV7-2,ASSLAWTVRSPLH
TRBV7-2,ASSPPDNSYNSPLH
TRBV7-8,ASSLRQGARFLQPQH
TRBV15,ATSRGDETEQY
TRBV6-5,ASTQRGPNYGYT
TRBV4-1,ASSRMTQETQY
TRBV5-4,ASSAPGTAQETQY
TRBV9,ASSEGGSYEQY
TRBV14,ASSLQGRNEQF
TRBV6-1,ASGVGPSSGNTIY
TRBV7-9,ASRSTSGRRYNEQF
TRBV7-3,ASSSSGSSDTQY
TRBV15,ATSRTGTGNSPLH
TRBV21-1,ASSKGCSGTIY
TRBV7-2,ASSFGGQLNEKLF
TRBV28,ASSLAGYEQY
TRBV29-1,SVESSPGRVTQETQY
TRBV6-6,ASSQQGPGELF
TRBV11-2,ASSLEEGAKNIQY
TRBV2,ASLWGSGANVLT
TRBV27,ASSPRGARLEKLF
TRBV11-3,ASSTGGPTYNEQF
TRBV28,AYRGLNTGELF
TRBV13,ASSFAPGQGNEQY
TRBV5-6,ASSLAGRAPLH
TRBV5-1,ASSLGAGGGGTEAF
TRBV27,ASSRGGANVLT
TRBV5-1,ASSLEGTDTQY
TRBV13,ASSFLDRSYEQY
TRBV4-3,ASSQGRDGYEQY
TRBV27,ASSLVQGAGEQY
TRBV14,ASSQEVPPRPNNEQF
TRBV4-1,ASSQGSGTIDEKLF
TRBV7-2,ASSLSLADYNEQF
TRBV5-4,ASRTTGDTQY
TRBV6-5,ASSGQNNQPQH
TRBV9,ASSVASGGFNYGYT
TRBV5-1,ASSQDLNQPQH
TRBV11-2,ASSLERYSPLH
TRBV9,ASSANNEQF
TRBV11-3,ASSLSDSDEQY
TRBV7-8,ASSPATGGSDEQY
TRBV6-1,ASSEWDRVGDQPQH
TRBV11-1,ASSLGLAGGNEQF
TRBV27,ASSLGTGGNQPQH
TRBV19,ASRGTGGEQPQH
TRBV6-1,ASSEDPNNRDTQY
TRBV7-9,ASSLARADYT
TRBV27,ASSLSPGGALSSYNEQF